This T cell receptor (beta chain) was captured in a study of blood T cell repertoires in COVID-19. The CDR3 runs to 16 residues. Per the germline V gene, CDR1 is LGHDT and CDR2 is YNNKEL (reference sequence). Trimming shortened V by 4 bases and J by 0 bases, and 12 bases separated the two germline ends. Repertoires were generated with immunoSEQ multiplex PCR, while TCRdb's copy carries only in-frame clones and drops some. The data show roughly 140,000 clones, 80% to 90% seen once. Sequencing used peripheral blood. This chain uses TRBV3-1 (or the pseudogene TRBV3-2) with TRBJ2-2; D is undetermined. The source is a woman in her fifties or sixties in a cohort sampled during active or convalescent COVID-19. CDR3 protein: CASSLSTATNTGELFF. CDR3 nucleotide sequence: TGTGCCAGCAGCCTATCAACAGCCACGAACACCGGGGAGCTGTTTTTT.